A single T cell receptor (beta chain) is shown here with its context. The source of the sample is a study of shared clonotypes between healthy human individuals. TCRdb's table, derived via immunoSEQ multiplex PCR, lists solely in-frame clones and lacks some. The data contain roughly 720,000 clones, roughly 88% of them singletons. Sequences were obtained from memory CD8+ T cells from PBMCs. The subset is: CD45RO+ cells pooled with CCR7-negative TemRA cells. The TCR sequence derives from a man aged 18 to 29 in good health. Some clones in this sample may be carry-over from other donors' samples.

The CDR3 DNA follows: TGTGCCAGCAGTCCCCGAGGTGGGAGGCTCCAAGAGACCCAGTACTTC. As protein: CASSPRGGRLQETQYF. The chain uses TRBV11-2 and TRBJ2-5, with D possibly TRBD2 on 6 matching bases. Germline CDR1 SGHAT, CDR2 FQNNGV. There are 16 residues in the CDR3. Trimming stripped 6 bases from V and 1 base from J, with 18 bases between.